Following are 15 T cell receptor beta chains from one sample sequenced in a study of regulatory T cells in long-lasting Graves disease listed by TCRdb under 2021. Library prep was done by multiplex PCR. TCRdb names Illumina HiSeq 4000 as the instrument used. To build TCR beta libraries, CDR3 regions were amplified by Arm-PCR using iRepertoire HTBI primers. TCRdb reran the public reads through fastp at Q25 and MiXCR, keeping productive beta chains. Under each unique CDR3 protein, matching rows form one entry showing the most common genes and DNA. Counted in this sample were approximately 310,000 distinct CDR3 sequences; about 20% of them appeared once. The ten largest clones add up to about two fifths of the sample. The time point label, read with the paper, signifies: newly diagnosed GD, antithyroid drugs for less than 3 months. RNA was extracted from PBMCs in TRIzol for both TCR sequencing and RNA sequencing.

The specimen was peripheral blood mononuclear cells (PBMCs), collected at new diagnosis, from a patient treated with antithyroid drugs. These receptors all stem from a female donor with Graves disease.

Only a few counts were recorded for this clonotype. The rearrangement links TRBV28 to TRBJ2-3, with 14 bases matching TRBD2. The junction had 10 bases not matched to a gene; V was cut back by 5 bases and J by 3 bases. The CDR3 extends over 18 amino acids. Germline-derived CDR1 and CDR2 are MDHEN and SYDVKM. The CDR3 DNA reads TGTGCCAGCAGTCCAAGTCCCGGGACTAGCGGGAGTACAGATACGCAGTATTTT. Translating it yields CASSPSPGTSGSTDTQYF. Drawing the rest from reference TRBV28 and TRBJ2-3, the complete variable domain is DVKVTQSSRYLVKRTGEKVFLECVQDMDHENMFWYRQDPGLGLRLIYFSYDVKMKEKGDIPEGYSVSREKKERFSLILESASTNQTSMYLCASSPSPGTSGSTDTQYFGPGTRLTVL.

This clonotype came up a few times. This chain joins TRBV18 and TRBJ1-3, with D unresolved. CDR3 size: 16 residues. Germline values: CDR1 KGHSH, CDR2 LQKENI. V was cut by 3 bases and J by 0 bases, with 12 bases left in between. The CDR3 here is CASSPSDRNSGNTIYF. CDR3 bases: TGTGCCAGCTCACCCTCGGACCGAAACTCTGGAAACACCATATATTTT.

The table lists this clonotype with many counts. The chain combines TRBV19 with TRBJ2-6; D perhaps matches TRBD1 (5 bases). Germline values: CDR1 LNHDA, CDR2 SQIVND (reference sequence). CDR3 length: 16 amino acids. V was pared by 8 bases and J by 1 base, with 15 bases between. CDR3 DNA sequence: TGTGCCAGTGGATACGACCAGGGATCTGGGGCCAACGTCCTGACTTTC. Amino acids: CASGYDQGSGANVLTF.

This clonotype was detected many times. The chain is built from TRBV11-2 and TRBJ2-6; possibly TRBD1 for D (5 bases). V lost 4 bases to trimming and J lost 3 bases, with 16 bases between them. This CDR3 has 17 residues. CDR1 is SGHAT and CDR2 is FQNNGV in the germline V gene. The CDR3, as DNA: TGTGCCAGCAGCTATCGGACATCTCAAGTTGGGGCCAACGTCCTGACTTTC. It yields the protein CASSYRTSQVGANVLTF.

This clonotype was observed a handful of times. This sequence joins TRBV20-1 and TRBJ2-3; D may match TRBD1 or TRBD2 (5 bases each). In germline, CDR1 is DFQATT, CDR2 SNEGSKA (reference sequence). Trimming left V 5 bases short and J 0 bases short, with 9 bases between. This CDR3 has 13 amino acids. The chain's CDR3 is CSAWDGSTDTQYF. DNA for the CDR3: TGCAGTGCTTGGGACGGGAGCACAGATACGCAGTATTTT.

As for this clonotype: This sequence may be a read error, since a much larger clone differs from it by one base. The V and J genes are TRBV19 and TRBJ2-7, with 7 bases identical to TRBD2. Germline CDR1 is LNHDA and CDR2 is SQIVND (reference sequence). CDR3 length equals 16 residues. Trimming cost V 1 base and J 4 bases; bases outside gene matches: 10. CDR3 in DNA: TGTGCCAGTAGTATAGCCTTACCAGCGGGAAGGTACGAGCAGTACTTC. As protein: CASSIALPAGRYEQYF.

A single count supports this clonotype. V gene TRBV6-2 or TRBV6-3 combines with J gene TRBJ2-7; D perhaps matches TRBD2 (6 bases). The germline V gene encodes CDR1 MNHEY and CDR2 SVGEGT. The V and J ends lost 6 bases and 3 bases respectively, with 12 bases between them. The CDR3 is made up of 13 amino acids. CDR3 coding DNA: TGTGCCAGCAGCGCGGGATTTTACTACGAGCAGTACTTC. It is translated as CASSAGFYYEQYF.

This clonotype occurred many times. This sequence joins TRBV6-1 and TRBJ2-5, with no clear D. The CDR3 length is 16 residues. CDR1 MNHNS and CDR2 SASEGT come from the germline V gene. V shed 10 bases and J shed 2 bases, with 23 bases lying between them. CDR3: CAMSGWGRLKQETQYF. Written as DNA, the CDR3 is TGTGCCATGAGTGGTTGGGGTCGGTTGAAGCAAGAGACCCAGTACTTC.

This clonotype showed up many times. The CDR3 loop reads CASSEGLAGVSAYEQYF. CDR3 bases: TGTGCCAGCAGTGAAGGCCTAGCGGGAGTCTCGGCCTACGAGCAGTACTTC. The chain recombines TRBV2 with TRBJ2-7; TRBD2 aligns across 10 bases. This CDR3 has 17 amino acids. Germline V CDR1 and CDR2: SNHLY, FYNNEI. Trimming at V came to 1 base and at J to 2 bases, leaving 8 bases not matched to a gene.

To note about this clonotype: One base separates it from a far larger clone, so it is likely a read error. The V gene is TRBV27, the J gene TRBJ2-7; 7 positions match TRBD2. CDR3 length equals 14 residues. V lost 8 bases to trimming and J lost 7 bases; unmatched junction nucleotides: 14. The germline V gene has CDR1 MNHEY and CDR2 SMNVEV (reference sequence). The CDR3 sequence is CASRWAGEGNEQYF. In DNA form, the CDR3 reads TGTGCCAGCCGATGGGCGGGAGAGGGGAATGAGCAGTACTTC.

For this clonotype: Given a much more abundant clone one base away, this may be a read error. CDR3 amino acids: CASILPHRGTEAFF. CDR3 in DNA: TGTGCCAGCATCCTACCGCATAGGGGCACTGAAGCTTTCTTT. J is TRBJ1-1 and V is TRBV28; a possible D gene is TRBD1 (5 bases). The germline V and J ends were trimmed by 7 bases and 4 bases, with 16 bases remaining between them. CDR1 and CDR2 (germline): MDHEN, SYDVKM. CDR3 length equals 14 residues.

This clonotype was found many times. The chain carries TRBV6-5 and TRBJ2-7, with TRBD1 matching 9 bases. From germline, CDR1 is MNHEY and CDR2 SVGAGI. J was trimmed by 3 bases and V by 0 bases; bases with no gene match: 0. This CDR3 has 14 amino acids. The CDR3 sequence is CASSYSDRGYEQYF. In nucleotides, the CDR3 is TGTGCCAGCAGTTACTCGGACAGGGGCTACGAGCAGTACTTC.

The V call is TRBV5-4, the J call TRBJ2-3; TRBD2 matches 11 bases. Judging by the DNA end, TRBJ2-5 fits better; the J call may be wrong. The germline gives CDR1 SGHNT, CDR2 YYREEE (reference sequence). This CDR3 region has 16 residues. CDR3: CASSLGTSGPPETQYF. The CDR3 coding sequence is TGTGCCAGCAGCTTGGGGACTAGCGGGCCCCCAGAGACCCAGTACTTC.

About this clonotype itself: This may arise from a read error, as a much more abundant clone is one base away. The CDR3 region has the DNA TGTGCCGGCAGTTCTGAGCGGACCGGGGAGCTGTTTTTT. Protein: CAGSSERTGELFF. V usage is TRBV6-9 and J usage is TRBJ2-2, with D maybe TRBD2 (5 bases). CDR1 and CDR2 (germline): MNHGY, SVAAGI. The length of the CDR3 is 13 residues.

This chain connects TRBV28 to TRBJ1-4; possible D gene TRBD1, 5 bases. V gave up 2 bases and J gave up 8 bases, with 15 bases separating them. The CDR3 runs 15 residues. Per germline, CDR1 MDHEN and CDR2 SYDVKM. CDR3 nucleotide sequence: TGTGCCAGCAGTTTAACAGGACTCAGTGGGGAAAAACTGTTTTTT. Its protein product is CASSLTGLSGEKLFF.